The 26 T cell receptor beta chains below come from one sample, sequenced in a study of T cell responses to AZD1222 COVID-19 vaccine. Here immunoSEQ multiplex PCR was the method, and the copy in TCRdb shows in-frame clones only, minus some. The sample includes over 140,000 clones. The sample taken for sequencing was peripheral blood. The receptors were gathered from an adult in good health.

The chain recombines TRBV15 with TRBJ1-6, with 7 bases aligning to TRBD1. The CDR3 runs 17 residues. CDR1 and CDR2 from the germline V gene are LNHNV and YYDKDF (reference sequence). The J segment lost 0 bases and the V segment lost 5 bases, leaving 7 bases of the junction unmatched. The CDR3 protein is CATSGDSLSSYNSPLHF. As DNA, the CDR3 is TGTGCCACCAGCGGGGACAGCCTCAGCTCCTATAATTCACCCCTCCACTTT.

This sequence joins TRBV7-8 and TRBJ2-7, with D perhaps assigned TRBD1 or TRBD2 (5 bases each). V lost 6 bases, J lost 2 bases, and 17 bases lay in between. The CDR3 is made up of 15 amino acids. The germline V gene encodes CDR1 SGHVS and CDR2 FQNEAQ. DNA for the CDR3: TGTGCCAGCAGTCGGACCGGGACGGTAACCTACGAGCAGTACTTC. The encoded protein is CASSRTGTVTYEQYF.

The V gene is TRBV5-1, the J gene TRBJ2-5, with D possibly TRBD1 on 6 matching bases. The V end lost 4 bases, the J end lost 5 bases, and 18 bases lay between the germline ends. CDR1 and CDR2 (germline): SGHRS, YFSETQ. The CDR3 runs to 15 residues. Here the CDR3 DNA reads TGCGCCAGCAGCCGGAACAGGGAGCCGGGGGAGACCCAGTACTTC. Protein product: CASSRNREPGETQYF.

This rearrangement joins TRBV2 to TRBJ2-2; D unresolved. The germline gives CDR1 SNHLY, CDR2 FYNNEI. Trimming stripped 4 bases from V and 6 bases from J, with 15 bases between. This CDR3 has 15 residues. This chain's CDR3 is CASSGVLVGSGELFF. For the CDR3, the DNA is TGTGCCAGCAGTGGGGTGTTGGTGGGATCCGGGGAGCTGTTTTTT.

CDR3 nucleotides: TGTGCCAGCAGTTTTGCAGGGGTGTCCTATGGCTACACCTTC. Its protein product is CASSFAGVSYGYTF. V gene TRBV28 combines with J gene TRBJ1-2, with a weak D call TRBD1 (6 bases). Per germline, CDR1 MDHEN and CDR2 SYDVKM. V was clipped by 3 bases and J by 4 bases, with 12 bases between them. The CDR3 loop spans 14 amino acids.

This chain uses TRBV11-2 with TRBJ2-1; D unresolved. Germline lookup yields CDR1 SGHAT and CDR2 FQNNGV. Deletions cut 1 base from V and 8 bases from J, with 21 bases between. The CDR3 runs 17 residues. The CDR3 DNA follows: TGTGCCAGCAGCTTAGGTCCTGGTCGGGTTGGGAAGGATGAGCAGTTCTTC. It yields the protein CASSLGPGRVGKDEQFF.

The chain links TRBV11-3 to TRBJ2-6, with 9 positions matching TRBD2. Germline V gene sequence: CDR1 SGHNT, CDR2 YENEEA. This CDR3 is built from 19 residues. Trimming removed 1 base from V and 0 bases from J; junction bases left unmatched: 7. In DNA form, the CDR3 reads TGTGCCAGCAGCTTAGGAGAGCTAGCGGGGCTCTCTGGGGCCAACGTCCTGACTTTC. Protein product: CASSLGELAGLSGANVLTF.

This rearrangement joins TRBV6-6 to TRBJ1-4; D remains unclear. V was clipped by 0 bases and J by 5 bases, with 10 bases between them. The CDR3 extends over 15 amino acids. CDR1 and CDR2 (germline): MNHNY, SVGAGI (reference sequence). In DNA form, the CDR3 reads TGTGCCAGCAGTTACTCGCGCCAGAGCAATGAAAAACTGTTTTTT. Protein: CASSYSRQSNEKLFF.

The chain links TRBV24-1 to TRBJ1-4; no clear D gene. V shed 10 bases and J shed 3 bases, with 20 bases lying between them. This CDR3 comprises 16 residues. Per germline, CDR1 KGHDR and CDR2 SFDVKD. The CDR3 sequence: CATIDMYRGSNEKLFF. The DNA of the CDR3 is TGTGCCACGATTGACATGTACCGGGGATCTAATGAAAAACTGTTTTTT.

The CDR3, as DNA: TGTGCCAGCAGTTACTTATCGGGGGGTGGCAGCGAGCAGTACTTC. Translation gives CASSYLSGGGSEQYF. The chain employs TRBV6-5 and TRBJ2-7, with 7 bases matching TRBD2. CDR1 is MNHEY and CDR2 is SVGAGI in the germline V gene. J lost 6 bases, V lost 1 base, and 9 bases had no gene match. This CDR3 contains 15 residues.

The chain is built from TRBV18 and TRBJ1-2; 10 nucleotides line up with TRBD1. V dropped 8 bases and J dropped 4; count of bases not matched to a gene: 7. Germline V gene sequence: CDR1 KGHSH, CDR2 LQKENI. This CDR3 is built from 14 residues. CDR3 nucleotide sequence: TGTGCCAGCGCCGACAGGGGGCTCGTCTATGGCTACACCTTC. This codes for CASADRGLVYGYTF.

V gene TRBV6-5 combines with J gene TRBJ2-4, with D perhaps being TRBD1 or TRBD2 (5 bases each). The V gene's germline CDR1 is MNHEY and CDR2 SVGAGI. V was shortened by 5 bases and J by 0 bases, with 11 bases between the two germline ends. This CDR3 contains 15 residues. Written as DNA, the CDR3 is TGTGCCAGCAGTCCGGGGCAGCTAGCCAAAAACATTCAGTACTTC. Amino acids: CASSPGQLAKNIQYF.

The J gene is TRBJ2-3, the V gene TRBV4-2; D perhaps matches TRBD1 (6 bases). This CDR3 is 16 amino acids long. V gave up 1 base and J gave up 1 base, with 12 bases separating them. From germline, CDR1 is LGHNA and CDR2 YNFKEQ. This chain's CDR3 is CASSQGGGAGTDTQYF. CDR3 in DNA: TGTGCCAGCAGCCAAGGTGGGGGCGCGGGCACAGATACGCAGTATTTT.

The genes are TRBV7-3 and TRBJ2-3; a possible D gene is TRBD2 (6 bases). V was pared by 5 bases and J by 1 base, with 13 bases between. The CDR3 is 15 amino acids. Looked up from germline, CDR1 is SGHTA and CDR2 is FQGTGA. CDR3 nucleotide sequence: TGTGCCAGCAGCCCCCAAGCGGGTGGCACAGATACGCAGTATTTT. Residues: CASSPQAGGTDTQYF.

The chain joins TRBV6-5 to TRBJ2-5; TRBD2 agrees at 9 bases. The ends lost 4 bases at V and 5 bases at J; junction bases unmatched: 5. Germline values: CDR1 MNHEY, CDR2 SVGAGI. CDR3 length equals 14 residues. DNA of the CDR3: TGTGCCAGCAGTTTTAGCGGGGGAAGGGAGACCCAGTACTTC. Protein: CASSFSGGRETQYF.

This sequence joins TRBV11-2 and TRBJ1-3; a possible D gene is TRBD1 (5 bases). The V gene's germline CDR1 is SGHAT and CDR2 FQNNGV. The CDR3 length is 16 residues. Deletions cut 1 base from V and 4 bases from J, with 14 bases between. The CDR3: CASSLVRMGTGNTIYF. CDR3 coding DNA: TGTGCCAGCAGCTTAGTACGGATGGGGACCGGAAACACCATATATTTT.

The V gene is TRBV28, the J gene TRBJ1-1; D remains ambiguous. The ends were cut back, 6 bases at V and 4 bases at J, with 18 bases in the middle. CDR1 and CDR2 from the germline V gene are MDHEN and SYDVKM. The CDR3 has 15 amino acids. CDR3: CASSPVGVGGTEAFF. CDR3 DNA: TGTGCCAGCAGCCCCGTCGGGGTAGGTGGCACTGAAGCTTTCTTT. Complete variable domain (other parts from reference TRBV28 and TRBJ1-1): DVKVTQSSRYLVKRTGEKVFLECVQDMDHENMFWYRQDPGLGLRLIYFSYDVKMKEKGDIPEGYSVSREKKERFSLILESASTNQTSMYLCASSPVGVGGTEAFFGQGTRLTVV.

This chain uses TRBV12-3 or TRBV12-4 with TRBJ2-2; 8 bases agree with TRBD1. The CDR3 extends over 13 amino acids. Trimming removed 6 bases from V and 6 bases from J; junction bases left unmatched: 3. The CDR3 DNA sequence: TGTGCCAGCAGGACAGGGGCCGCCGGGGAGCTGTTTTTT. Its translation is CASRTGAAGELFF.

This chain links TRBV4-1 with TRBJ1-1; D might be TRBD1 (5 bases). The CDR3 loop spans 21 amino acids. V was trimmed by 2 bases and J by 0 bases, leaving 28 bases between them. Germline-derived CDR1 and CDR2 are MGHRA and YSYEKL. This CDR3 reads CASSQLPRGQGTRKMNTEAFF. The CDR3 bases are TGCGCCAGCAGCCAACTACCCCGCGGGCAGGGCACCCGTAAGATGAACACTGAAGCTTTCTTT.

J is TRBJ1-6 and V is TRBV11-2; D is unresolved. Trimming pared 5 bases from V and 10 bases from J, leaving 9 bases between. The CDR3 contains 12 residues. Looked up from germline, CDR1 is SGHAT and CDR2 is FQNNGV. The CDR3 sequence is CASSPPGSPLHF. Here the CDR3 DNA reads TGTGCCAGCAGCCCACCCGGCTCACCCCTCCACTTT.

The chain joins TRBV2 to TRBJ1-2, with a possible D match to TRBD1 (6 bases). Germline V gene data show CDR1 as SNHLY and CDR2 as FYNNEI. This CDR3 region has 17 residues. The V and J ends lost 0 bases and 1 base respectively, with 15 bases between them. The CDR3 coding sequence is TGTGCCAGCAGTGAAGCGGGGGGCTGGGGTTTTAACTATGGCTACACCTTC. Translation: CASSEAGGWGFNYGYTF.

The chain uses TRBV6-2 or TRBV6-3 and TRBJ2-1; 13 bases line up with TRBD2. CDR3 length: 15 residues. Per the germline V gene, CDR1 is MNHEY and CDR2 is SVGEGT. J lost 7 bases, V lost 5 bases, and 5 bases had no gene match. The CDR3 DNA reads TGTGCCAGCAGTCCCGGGACTAGCGGGGTTAATGAGCAGTTCTTC. Translation gives CASSPGTSGVNEQFF.

The chain carries TRBV30 and TRBJ1-6; a possible D gene is TRBD1 (5 bases). The CDR3 has 15 amino acids. With 1 base removed from V and 3 bases from J, the gap between germline ends came to 10 bases. Looked up from germline, CDR1 is GTSNPN and CDR2 is SVGIG (reference sequence). CDR3 bases: TGTGCCTGGAGTGGAGGGGTCTTCTATAATTCACCCCTCCACTTT. As protein: CAWSGGVFYNSPLHF.

The V call is TRBV6-1, the J call TRBJ1-1; the match to TRBD1 covers 7 bases. This CDR3 comprises 14 residues. Looked up from germline, CDR1 is MNHNS and CDR2 is SASEGT. V was pared by 2 bases and J by 4 bases, with 4 bases of the junction left unmatched. CDR3 in DNA: TGTGCCAGCAGTGAAAGGGGGCTGGGCACTGAAGCTTTCTTT. Protein: CASSERGLGTEAFF.

The chain combines TRBV6-6 with TRBJ1-2, with 8 nucleotides matching TRBD1. CDR1 is MNHNY, CDR2 SVGAGI, per germline (reference sequence). The CDR3 totals 13 residues. The V gene end was trimmed by 6 bases and the J gene end by 7 bases; junction bases not matched to a gene: 7. For the CDR3, the DNA is TGTGCCAGCAGACACAGGGGGGAGGGTGGCTACACCTTC. It encodes CASRHRGEGGYTF.

The V gene is TRBV18, the J gene TRBJ2-3; 8 bases fit TRBD2. V trimming: 3 bases; J trimming: 6 bases; junction bases outside the gene matches: 14. The CDR3 runs to 17 residues. Germline loops: CDR1 KGHSH, CDR2 LQKENI. DNA of the CDR3: TGTGCCAGCTCACCCCAGGGGACTAGGTTTCTCGGGGATACGCAGTATTTT. Its translation is CASSPQGTRFLGDTQYF.